This T cell receptor (beta chain) was retrieved from a study of graft-versus-host responses after intestinal transplantation. Across the study: All recipients were transplanted with multivisceral, liver-intestinal, or isolated intestinal grafts.

The CDR3 contains 15 residues. Assay used: immunoSEQ multiplex PCR; TCRdb lists only in-frame clones, some missing. The sample contains more than 40,000 clones, roughly 95% of which appear only once. Concerning this clone: The antigen remains undetermined.

General study results and limits: Within allografts, high graft-versus-host to host-versus-graft clonal ratios were seen among patients with graft-donor T cell macrochimerism. Peak circulating GvH clone levels were associated with early post-transplant HvG declines.

This sequence was found in a human donor who was the organ donor for an intestinal transplant. This material consisted of unstimulated CD8+ T cells sorted from spleen or lymph node cells, taken before transplant. The chain links TRBV12-1 to TRBJ2-3; the DNA was not used to check the table's D call, TRBD2. TRBV12-1 is described as a pseudogene. CDR3 DNA sequence: TGTGCCAGGATCCCACTTCCGGGAAAGACAGATACGCAGTATTTT. Amino acid sequence: CARIPLPGKTDTQYF.